Sequencing of this T cell receptor (beta chain) was carried out in a study of blood T cell repertoires in COVID-19. Study background: Donors in the United States, Italy and Spain gave samples during acute or convalescent COVID-19.

The protocol was immunoSEQ multiplex PCR, while the TCRdb copy is restricted to in-frame clones and leaves out a portion. The sample has about 220,000 clones; more than 75% are singletons. The V gene's germline CDR1 is MDHEN and CDR2 SYDVKM. The CDR3 length is 15 residues. Trimming took 7 bases from V and 0 from J; bases not matched to a gene: 8. The sequence derives from a human donor in a cohort sampled during active COVID-19. This sequence joins TRBV28 and TRBJ2-7, with TRBD1 matching 8 bases. The sequenced sample was peripheral blood. CDR3 loop: CASTPDRAYSYEQYF. CDR3 bases: TGTGCCAGCACCCCGGACAGGGCCTACTCCTACGAGCAGTACTTC. Variable domain in full (rest from reference TRBV28 and TRBJ2-7): DVKVTQSSRYLVKRTGEKVFLECVQDMDHENMFWYRQDPGLGLRLIYFSYDVKMKEKGDIPEGYSVSREKKERFSLILESASTNQTSMYLCASTPDRAYSYEQYFGPGTRLTVT.